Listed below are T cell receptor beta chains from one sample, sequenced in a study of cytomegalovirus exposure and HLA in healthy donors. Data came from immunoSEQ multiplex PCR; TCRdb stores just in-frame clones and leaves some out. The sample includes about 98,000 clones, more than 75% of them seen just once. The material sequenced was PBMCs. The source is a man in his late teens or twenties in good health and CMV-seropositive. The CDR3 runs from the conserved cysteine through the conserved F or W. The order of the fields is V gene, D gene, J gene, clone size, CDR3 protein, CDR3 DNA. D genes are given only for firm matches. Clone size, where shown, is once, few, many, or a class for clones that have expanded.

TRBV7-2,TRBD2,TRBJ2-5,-,CASSFLAGEQETQYF,TGTGCCAGCAGCTTCCTAGCGGGGGAACAAGAGACCCAGTACTTC
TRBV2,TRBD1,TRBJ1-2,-,CASRPKTGPRNYGYTF,TGTGCCAGCAGGCCCAAGACAGGGCCCCGTAACTATGGCTACACCTTC
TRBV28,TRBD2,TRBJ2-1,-,CASSFLSAGLYYNEQFF,TGTGCCAGCAGTTTCCTATCAGCGGGATTATACTACAATGAGCAGTTCTTC
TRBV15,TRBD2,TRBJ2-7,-,CATSRGGTSGVHEQYF,TGTGCCACCAGCAGAGGTGGGACTAGCGGGGTTCACGAGCAGTACTTC
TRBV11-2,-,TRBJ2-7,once,CASSLKGTEQYF,TGTGCCAGCAGTTTAAAGGGGACAGAGCAGTACTTC
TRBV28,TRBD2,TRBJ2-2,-,CASSLATSGRVGELFF,TGTGCCAGCAGTTTAGCGACTAGCGGGAGAGTCGGGGAGCTGTTTTTT
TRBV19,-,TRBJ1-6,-,CASSIVRQSRLHF,TGTGCCAGTAGTATCGTGCGGCAGAGCCGCCTCCACTTT
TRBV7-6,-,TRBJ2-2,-,CASRLTGSAGELFF,TGTGCCAGCAGACTAACAGGGTCGGCCGGGGAGCTGTTTTTT
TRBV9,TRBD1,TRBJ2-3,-,CASSAGQGPDTQYF,TGTGCCAGCAGCGCAGGACAGGGCCCAGATACGCAGTATTTT
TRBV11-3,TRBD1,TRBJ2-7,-,CASSARQGGMEQYF,TGTGCCAGCAGCGCGCGACAGGGGGGGATGGAGCAGTACTTC
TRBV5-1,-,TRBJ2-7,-,CASSRSGPYEQYF,TGCGCCAGCAGCAGGAGCGGCCCCTACGAGCAGTACTTC
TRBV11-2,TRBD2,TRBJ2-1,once,CASSTRSGGGNEQFF,TGTGCCAGCAGCACTCGAAGCGGGGGGGGTAATGAGCAGTTCTTC
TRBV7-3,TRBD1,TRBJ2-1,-,CASSLRQGREQFF,TGTGCCAGCAGCTTAAGACAGGGCAGGGAGCAGTTCTTC
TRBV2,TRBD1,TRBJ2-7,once,CASSPTGLIEQYF,TGTGCCAGCAGCCCGACAGGGCTGATCGAGCAGTACTTC